Listed below are T cell receptor beta chains from one sample, sequenced in a study of T cells in Graves' hyperthyroidism and ophthalmopathy. Via MiXCR, TCRdb re-called the multiplex PCR reads, giving one row per CDR3 protein. The profile shows about 300,000 distinct CDR3 sequences, roughly 20% of them singletons. The specimen sequenced was blood. Source of these receptors: a man aged 50 to 60 with Graves' ophthalmopathy. Both conserved end residues are part of each CDR3. Fields, in order: J gene, D gene, clone size, V gene, CDR3 DNA, CDR3 protein. The D gene is left open where the match is weak. Not all rows give a size; the values are once, few, many and, for expanded clones, a class.

j_call: TRBJ2-5
d_call: -
clone_size: -
v_call: TRBV28
cdr3_nt: TGTGCCAGCAGCGTGGGGGGTCCACGTCGAGAGACCCAGTACTTC
cdr3_aa: CASSVGGPRRETQYF

j_call: TRBJ2-1
d_call: TRBD1
clone_size: -
v_call: TRBV2
cdr3_nt: TGTGCCAGCAGGGGGGTGGACAGGGGTCTCAATGAGCAGTTCTTC
cdr3_aa: CASRGVDRGLNEQFF

j_call: TRBJ2-3
d_call: TRBD2
clone_size: few
v_call: TRBV5-1
cdr3_nt: TGCGCCAGCAGCTTGGCCGGAATAGCGGGGGGGGATACGCAGTATTTT
cdr3_aa: CASSLAGIAGGDTQYF

j_call: TRBJ2-1
d_call: TRBD2
clone_size: -
v_call: TRBV5-1
cdr3_nt: TGCGCCAGCAGCAGGGAGGGACTAGCGGCCTACAATGAGCAGTTCTTC
cdr3_aa: CASSREGLAAYNEQFF

j_call: TRBJ2-1
d_call: -
clone_size: many
v_call: TRBV11-2
cdr3_nt: TGTGCCAGCAGCTTATTCAATGAAAAGAGGGGTGAGCAGTTCTTC
cdr3_aa: CASSLFNEKRGEQFF

j_call: TRBJ2-2
d_call: -
clone_size: few
v_call: TRBV12-3/TRBV12-4
cdr3_nt: TGTGCCAGCAGGTCTCCTAGAGGGTCAAACACCGGGGAGCTGTTTTTT
cdr3_aa: CASRSPRGSNTGELFF

j_call: TRBJ1-1
d_call: TRBD1
clone_size: many
v_call: TRBV30
cdr3_nt: TGTGCCTGGGGGGCAGGGGGGATGAACACTGAAGCTTTCTTT
cdr3_aa: CAWGAGGMNTEAFF

j_call: TRBJ1-5
d_call: -
clone_size: few
v_call: TRBV20-1
cdr3_nt: TGCAGTGCTAGGGACACGGCTCAGCCCCAGCATTTT
cdr3_aa: CSARDTAQPQHF

j_call: TRBJ2-6
d_call: -
clone_size: many
v_call: TRBV20-1
cdr3_nt: TGCAGTGCTAGATTCGCTGGGGGTTCCGGGGCCAACGTCCTGACTTTC
cdr3_aa: CSARFAGGSGANVLTF

j_call: TRBJ2-3
d_call: TRBD2
clone_size: many
v_call: TRBV20-1
cdr3_nt: TGCAGTGCAAGACTAGCGGGAGGGCCAGGTACGCAGTATTTT
cdr3_aa: CSARLAGGPGTQYF

j_call: TRBJ2-2
d_call: -
clone_size: few
v_call: TRBV12-3/TRBV12-4
cdr3_nt: TGTGCCAGCAGTCTTAAGGGGAGGGGGGAGCTGTTTTTT
cdr3_aa: CASSLKGRGELFF

j_call: TRBJ1-1
d_call: TRBD1
clone_size: many
v_call: TRBV15
cdr3_nt: TGTGCCACCAGCGGGTTGGACAGGGGGCATGATGAAGCTTTCTTT
cdr3_aa: CATSGLDRGHDEAFF

j_call: TRBJ2-1
d_call: -
clone_size: -
v_call: TRBV6-1
cdr3_nt: TGTGCCAGCACTGGGGGAGGAGTAGGGGATGAGCAGTTCTTC
cdr3_aa: CASTGGGVGDEQFF

j_call: TRBJ2-7
d_call: -
clone_size: -
v_call: TRBV20-1
cdr3_nt: TGCAGTGCTCCACCACAGGGCGGCTACGAGCAGTACTTC
cdr3_aa: CSAPPQGGYEQYF

j_call: TRBJ1-2
d_call: -
clone_size: -
v_call: TRBV11-2
cdr3_nt: TGTGCCAGCAGCCACCGAGACTTCTATGTCTACACCTTC
cdr3_aa: CASSHRDFYVYTF

j_call: TRBJ1-2
d_call: TRBD1
clone_size: many
v_call: TRBV27
cdr3_nt: TGTGCCAGCAGTTTATCGAAAATTCTCGGGACAGGCTATGGCTACACCTTC
cdr3_aa: CASSLSKILGTGYGYTF

j_call: TRBJ2-1
d_call: -
clone_size: -
v_call: TRBV28
cdr3_nt: TGTGCCAGCAGCCGAGCAGGGGTAGGTGAGCAGTTCTTC
cdr3_aa: CASSRAGVGEQFF

j_call: TRBJ2-3
d_call: TRBD2
clone_size: many
v_call: TRBV5-1
cdr3_nt: TGCGCCAGCAGCTTGGATCTAGCGGGAGGTGCAGATACGCAGTATTTT
cdr3_aa: CASSLDLAGGADTQYF

j_call: TRBJ2-1
d_call: -
clone_size: -
v_call: TRBV6-2/TRBV6-3
cdr3_nt: TGTGCCAGCAGTTATACCGGTCGTGGGAATGAGCAGTTCTTC
cdr3_aa: CASSYTGRGNEQFF

j_call: TRBJ2-7
d_call: TRBD1
clone_size: -
v_call: TRBV13
cdr3_nt: TGTGCCAGCAGCGCGGACAGGGCGTCCTACGAGCAGTACTTC
cdr3_aa: CASSADRASYEQYF

j_call: TRBJ2-1
d_call: -
clone_size: many
v_call: TRBV5-6
cdr3_nt: TGTGCCAGCAGCTTGGCCGGGACTCCGGGGCAGTTCTTC
cdr3_aa: CASSLAGTPGQFF

j_call: TRBJ1-1
d_call: -
clone_size: -
v_call: TRBV9
cdr3_nt: TGTGCCAGCAGCGCCCGGGTAGAGGTCACTGAAGCTTTCTTT
cdr3_aa: CASSARVEVTEAFF

j_call: TRBJ1-2
d_call: -
clone_size: -
v_call: TRBV6-1
cdr3_nt: TGTGCCATCAACCTAGTCGGGGGCCGCGAAGGCTACACCTTC
cdr3_aa: CAINLVGGREGYTF

j_call: TRBJ1-3
d_call: -
clone_size: -
v_call: TRBV2
cdr3_nt: TGTGCCAGCAGTGATCGGGACGTAGACTCTGGAAACACCATATATTTT
cdr3_aa: CASSDRDVDSGNTIYF

j_call: TRBJ2-5
d_call: TRBD2
clone_size: -
v_call: TRBV20-1
cdr3_nt: TGCAGTGCTAGGAGTCTAGCGGGAGGGCCGCGGGAGACCCAGTACTTC
cdr3_aa: CSARSLAGGPRETQYF

j_call: TRBJ1-3
d_call: -
clone_size: -
v_call: TRBV13
cdr3_nt: TGTGCCAGCAGCCCAGGAGGGGGGCCGGACACCATATATTTT
cdr3_aa: CASSPGGGPDTIYF

j_call: TRBJ1-5
d_call: TRBD1
clone_size: many
v_call: TRBV6-1
cdr3_nt: TGTGCCAGCAGTGAAGCGGGACAGGGTGGCGGCAATCAGCCCCAGCATTTT
cdr3_aa: CASSEAGQGGGNQPQHF

j_call: TRBJ1-2
d_call: -
clone_size: -
v_call: TRBV24-1
cdr3_nt: TGTGCCACCAGTGACCCCGAACGGGCTGGTGGCTACACCTTC
cdr3_aa: CATSDPERAGGYTF

j_call: TRBJ2-7
d_call: TRBD2
clone_size: many
v_call: TRBV12-3/TRBV12-4
cdr3_nt: TGTGCCAGCAGCCTTAAGCGGGGGTCTCCCTACGAGCAGTACTTC
cdr3_aa: CASSLKRGSPYEQYF